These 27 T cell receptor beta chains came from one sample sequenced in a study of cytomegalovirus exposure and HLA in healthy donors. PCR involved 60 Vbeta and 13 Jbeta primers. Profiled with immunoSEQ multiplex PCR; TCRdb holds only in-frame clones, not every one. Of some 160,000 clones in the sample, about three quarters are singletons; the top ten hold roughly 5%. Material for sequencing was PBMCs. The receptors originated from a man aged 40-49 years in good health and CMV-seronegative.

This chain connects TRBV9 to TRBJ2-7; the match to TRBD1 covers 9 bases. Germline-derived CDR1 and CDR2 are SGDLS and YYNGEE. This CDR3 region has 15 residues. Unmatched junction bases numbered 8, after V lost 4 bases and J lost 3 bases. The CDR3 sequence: CASSPRTGVDYEQYF. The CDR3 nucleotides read TGTGCCAGCAGCCCCAGGACAGGGGTAGACTACGAGCAGTACTTC.

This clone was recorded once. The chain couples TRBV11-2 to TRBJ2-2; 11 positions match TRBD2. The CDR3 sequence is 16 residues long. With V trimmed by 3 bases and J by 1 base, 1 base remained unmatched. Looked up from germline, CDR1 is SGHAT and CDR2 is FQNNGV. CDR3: CASSFTSGGNTGELFF. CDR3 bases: TGTGCCAGCAGCTTCACTAGCGGGGGGAACACCGGGGAGCTGTTTTTT.

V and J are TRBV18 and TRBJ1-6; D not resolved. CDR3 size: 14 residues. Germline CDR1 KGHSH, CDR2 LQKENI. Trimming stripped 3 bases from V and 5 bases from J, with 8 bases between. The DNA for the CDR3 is TGTGCCAGCTCACCCGGCGGCAATAATTCACCCCTCCACTTT. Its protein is CASSPGGNNSPLHF.

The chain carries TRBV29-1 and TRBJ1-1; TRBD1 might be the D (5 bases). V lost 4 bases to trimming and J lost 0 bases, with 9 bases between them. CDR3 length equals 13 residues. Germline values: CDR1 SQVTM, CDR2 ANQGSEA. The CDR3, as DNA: TGCAGCGTTGTTGGGGCGGTGAACACTGAAGCTTTCTTT. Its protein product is CSVVGAVNTEAFF.

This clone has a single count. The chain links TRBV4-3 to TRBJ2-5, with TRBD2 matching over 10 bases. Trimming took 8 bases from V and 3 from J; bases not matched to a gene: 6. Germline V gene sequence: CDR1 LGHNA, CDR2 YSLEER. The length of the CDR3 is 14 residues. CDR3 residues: CASSNLAGEETQYF. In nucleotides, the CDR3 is TGCGCCAGCTCAAACCTAGCGGGAGAAGAGACCCAGTACTTC.

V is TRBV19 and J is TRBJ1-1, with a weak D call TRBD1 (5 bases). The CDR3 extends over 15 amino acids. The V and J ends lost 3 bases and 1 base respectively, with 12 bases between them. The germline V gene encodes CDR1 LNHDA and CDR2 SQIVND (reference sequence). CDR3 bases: TGTGCCAGTAGTATGCCGACAGACTCGAACACTGAAGCTTTCTTT. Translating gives CASSMPTDSNTEAFF.

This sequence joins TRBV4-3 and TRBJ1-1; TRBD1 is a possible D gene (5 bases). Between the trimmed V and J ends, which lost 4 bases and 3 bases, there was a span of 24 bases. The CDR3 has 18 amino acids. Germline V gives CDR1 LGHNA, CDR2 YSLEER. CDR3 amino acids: CASSLLLRGGEADTEAFF. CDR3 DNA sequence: TGCGCCAGCAGCCTCCTCCTGCGTGGAGGGGAAGCGGACACTGAAGCTTTCTTT.

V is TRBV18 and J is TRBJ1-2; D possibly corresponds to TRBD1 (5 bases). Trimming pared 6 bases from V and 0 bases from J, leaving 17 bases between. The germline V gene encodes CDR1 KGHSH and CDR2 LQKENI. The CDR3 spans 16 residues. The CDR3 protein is CASSQSRGIANYGYTF. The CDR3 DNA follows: TGTGCCAGCTCCCAATCTCGGGGGATAGCTAACTATGGCTACACCTTC.

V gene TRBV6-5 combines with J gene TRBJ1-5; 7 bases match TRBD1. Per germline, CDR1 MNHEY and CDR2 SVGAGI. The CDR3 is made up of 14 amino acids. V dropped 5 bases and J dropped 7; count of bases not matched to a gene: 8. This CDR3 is CASSRDSRGQPQHF. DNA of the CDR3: TGTGCCAGCAGTCGGGACAGTCGGGGGCAGCCCCAGCATTTT.

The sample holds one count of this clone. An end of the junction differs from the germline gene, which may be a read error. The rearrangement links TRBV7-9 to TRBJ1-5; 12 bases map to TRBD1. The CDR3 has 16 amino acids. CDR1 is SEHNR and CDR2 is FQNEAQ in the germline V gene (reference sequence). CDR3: CSSSLVGQGANQPQHF. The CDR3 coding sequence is TGTTCCAGCAGCTTAGTGGGACAGGGGGCCAATCAGCCCCAGCATTTT. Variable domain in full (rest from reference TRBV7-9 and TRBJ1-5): DTGVSQNPRHKITKRGQNVTFRCDPISEHNRLYWYRQTLGQGPEFLTYFQNEAQLEKSRLLSDRFSAERPKGSFSTLEIQRTEQGDSAMYLCSSSLVGQGANQPQHFGDGTRLSIL.

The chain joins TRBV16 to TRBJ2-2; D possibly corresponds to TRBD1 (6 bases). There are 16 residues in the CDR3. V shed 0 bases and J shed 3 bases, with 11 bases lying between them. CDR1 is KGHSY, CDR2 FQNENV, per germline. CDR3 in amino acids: CASSQSGTYYTGELFF. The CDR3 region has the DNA TGTGCCAGCAGCCAATCTGGGACATATTACACCGGGGAGCTGTTTTTT.

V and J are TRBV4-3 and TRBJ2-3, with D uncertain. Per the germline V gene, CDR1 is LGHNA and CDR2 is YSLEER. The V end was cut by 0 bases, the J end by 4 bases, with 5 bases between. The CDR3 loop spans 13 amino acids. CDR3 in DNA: TGCGCCAGCAGCCAAGATACAGCAGATACGCAGTATTTT. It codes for CASSQDTADTQYF.

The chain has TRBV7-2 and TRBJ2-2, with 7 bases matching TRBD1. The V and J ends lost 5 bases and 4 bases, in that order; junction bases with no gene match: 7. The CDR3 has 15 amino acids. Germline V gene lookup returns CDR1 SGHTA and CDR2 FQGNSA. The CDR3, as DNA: TGTGCCAGCAGCCCGGACAGGCATCCCACCGGGGAGCTGTTTTTT. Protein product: CASSPDRHPTGELFF.

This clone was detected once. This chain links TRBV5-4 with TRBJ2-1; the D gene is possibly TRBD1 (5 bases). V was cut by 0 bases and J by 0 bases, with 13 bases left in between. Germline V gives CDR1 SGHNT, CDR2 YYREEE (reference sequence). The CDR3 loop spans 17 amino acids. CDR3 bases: TGTGCCAGCAGCTTGGACAGGCAGTTCGGCTCCTACAATGAGCAGTTCTTC. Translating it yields CASSLDRQFGSYNEQFF.

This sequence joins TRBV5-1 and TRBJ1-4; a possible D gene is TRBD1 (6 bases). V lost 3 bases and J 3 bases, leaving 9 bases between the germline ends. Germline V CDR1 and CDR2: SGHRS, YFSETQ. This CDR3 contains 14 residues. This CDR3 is CASSSGQPNEKLFF. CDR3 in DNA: TGCGCCAGCAGCTCCGGACAGCCTAATGAAAAACTGTTTTTT.

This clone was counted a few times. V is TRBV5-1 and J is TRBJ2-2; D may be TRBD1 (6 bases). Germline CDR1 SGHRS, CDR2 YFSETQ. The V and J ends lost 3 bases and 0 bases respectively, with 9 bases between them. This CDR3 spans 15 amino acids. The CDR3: CASSSGHTNTGELFF. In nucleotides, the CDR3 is TGCGCCAGCAGCTCGGGACATACGAACACCGGGGAGCTGTTTTTT.

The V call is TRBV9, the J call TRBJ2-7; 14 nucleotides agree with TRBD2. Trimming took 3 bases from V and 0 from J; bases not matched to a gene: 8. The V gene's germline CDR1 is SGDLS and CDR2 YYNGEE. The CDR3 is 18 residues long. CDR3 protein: CASSGGGTSGGLSYEQYF. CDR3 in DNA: TGTGCCAGCAGCGGTGGAGGGACTAGCGGGGGCCTCTCCTACGAGCAGTACTTC.

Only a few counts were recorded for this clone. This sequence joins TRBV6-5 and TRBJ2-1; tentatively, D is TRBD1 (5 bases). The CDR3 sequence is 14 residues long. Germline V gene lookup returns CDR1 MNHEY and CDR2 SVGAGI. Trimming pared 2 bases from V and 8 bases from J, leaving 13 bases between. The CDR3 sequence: CASSYLGPRDEQFF. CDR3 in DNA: TGTGCCAGCAGTTACCTGGGGCCCCGGGATGAGCAGTTCTTC.

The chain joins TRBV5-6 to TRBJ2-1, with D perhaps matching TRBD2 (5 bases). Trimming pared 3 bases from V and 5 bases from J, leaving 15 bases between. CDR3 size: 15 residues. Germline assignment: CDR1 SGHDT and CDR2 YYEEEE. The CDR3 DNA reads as TGTGCCAGCAGCTGGGCGGGTATAGTCCACAATGAGCAGTTCTTC. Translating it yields CASSWAGIVHNEQFF.

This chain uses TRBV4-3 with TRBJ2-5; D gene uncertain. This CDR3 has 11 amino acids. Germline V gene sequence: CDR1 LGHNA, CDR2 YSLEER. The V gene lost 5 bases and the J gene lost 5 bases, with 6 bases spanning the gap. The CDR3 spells CASSSQETQYF. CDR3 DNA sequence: TGCGCCAGCAGCTCGCAGGAGACCCAGTACTTC.

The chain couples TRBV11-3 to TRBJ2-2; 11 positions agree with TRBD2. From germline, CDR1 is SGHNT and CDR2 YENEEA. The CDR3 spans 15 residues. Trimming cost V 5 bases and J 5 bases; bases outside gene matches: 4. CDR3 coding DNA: TGTGCCAGCAGCCGACTAGCGGGAAATACCGGGGAGCTGTTTTTT. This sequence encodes CASSRLAGNTGELFF.

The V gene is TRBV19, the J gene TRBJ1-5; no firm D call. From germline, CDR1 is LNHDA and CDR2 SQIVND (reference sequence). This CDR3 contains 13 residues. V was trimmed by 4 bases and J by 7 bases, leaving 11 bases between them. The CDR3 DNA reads TGTGCCAGTAGTAAGGAGGGAGGGCAGCCCCAGCATTTT. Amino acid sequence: CASSKEGGQPQHF.

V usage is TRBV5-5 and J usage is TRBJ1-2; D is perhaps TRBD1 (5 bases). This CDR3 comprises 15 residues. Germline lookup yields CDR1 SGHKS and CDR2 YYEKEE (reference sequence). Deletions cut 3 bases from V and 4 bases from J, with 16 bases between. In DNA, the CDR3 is TGTGCCAGCAGCTCGCTGGTATCAGGGATCTATGGCTACACCTTC. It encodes CASSSLVSGIYGYTF.

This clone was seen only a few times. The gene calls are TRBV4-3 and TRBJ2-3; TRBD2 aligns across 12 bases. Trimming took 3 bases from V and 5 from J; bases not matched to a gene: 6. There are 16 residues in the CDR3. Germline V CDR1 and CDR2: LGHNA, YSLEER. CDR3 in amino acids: CASSQASGGAGDTQYF. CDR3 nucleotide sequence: TGCGCCAGCAGCCAGGCTAGCGGGGGGGCAGGAGATACGCAGTATTTT.

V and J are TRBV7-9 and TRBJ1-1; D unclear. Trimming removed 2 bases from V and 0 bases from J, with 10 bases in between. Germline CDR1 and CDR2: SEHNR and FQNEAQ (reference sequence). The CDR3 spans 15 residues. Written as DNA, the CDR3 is TGTGCCAGCAGCTTATCTCCAGTCATGAACACTGAAGCTTTCTTT. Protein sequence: CASSLSPVMNTEAFF.

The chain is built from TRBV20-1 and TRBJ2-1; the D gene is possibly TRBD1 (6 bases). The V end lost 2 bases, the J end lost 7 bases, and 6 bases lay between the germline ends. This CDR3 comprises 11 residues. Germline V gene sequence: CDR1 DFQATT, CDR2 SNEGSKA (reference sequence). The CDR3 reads CSARRGNEQFF. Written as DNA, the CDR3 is TGCAGTGCTAGAAGGGGGAATGAGCAGTTCTTC.

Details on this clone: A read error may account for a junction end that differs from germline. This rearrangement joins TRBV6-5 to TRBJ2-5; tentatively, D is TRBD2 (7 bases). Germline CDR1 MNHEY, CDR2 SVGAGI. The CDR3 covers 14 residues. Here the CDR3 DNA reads TGTGCCGGCAGCCTAGGGGGGGCAAGGGAGACCCAGTACTTC. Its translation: CAGSLGGARETQYF.